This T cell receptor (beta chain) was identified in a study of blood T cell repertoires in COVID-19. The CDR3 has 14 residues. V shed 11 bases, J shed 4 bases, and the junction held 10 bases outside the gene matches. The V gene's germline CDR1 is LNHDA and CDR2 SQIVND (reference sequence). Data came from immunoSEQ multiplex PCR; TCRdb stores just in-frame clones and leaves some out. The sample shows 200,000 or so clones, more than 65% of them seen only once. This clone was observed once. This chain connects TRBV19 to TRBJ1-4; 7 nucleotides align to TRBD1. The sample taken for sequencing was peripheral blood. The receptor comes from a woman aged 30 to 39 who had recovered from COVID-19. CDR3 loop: CASRGAGRNEKLFF. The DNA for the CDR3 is TGTGCCTCCAGGGGGGCAGGCCGTAATGAAAAACTGTTTTTT.